This note documents a single T cell receptor (beta chain) sequence. This sample is part of a study of T cell changes during pregnancy in multiple sclerosis. Using immunoSEQ multiplex PCR, the repertoire was profiled, and TCRdb retains in-frame clones only, with some absent. The sample lists about 59,000 clones, 90% to 95% seen once, with around 3% in the top ten. This receptor was taken from a female donor in good health, enrolled as a control in a pregnancy study. The sample here was peripheral blood, taken in the third trimester of pregnancy.

The CDR3: CASSLAAGFYEQYF. DNA for the CDR3: TGTGCCAGCAGCTTAGCCGCAGGATTTTACGAGCAGTACTTC. This rearrangement joins TRBV11-2 to TRBJ2-7; D ambiguous. V dropped 1 base and J dropped 4 bases, with 11 bases sitting between them. The germline gives CDR1 SGHAT, CDR2 FQNNGV. The CDR3 contains 14 residues.